This T cell receptor (beta chain) was recovered during a study of blood T cell repertoires in COVID-19. Overall study: Acute and convalescent COVID-19 samples came from the United States, Italy and Spain. Sample material is recorded as cDNA or gDNA derived from T cells, B-cell-depleted T cells, or PBMCs.

Assay: immunoSEQ multiplex PCR; the TCRdb copy retains only in-frame clones and omits some. The repertoire includes around 230,000 clones, about 90% of them detected once, and around 4.2% sits in the top ten. The age range of participants was roughly 18 to 90 years, with residence in about two dozen US areas. Cohorts were assigned according to the clinical history that participants reported. Sequencing was carried out using PBMCs or T cells enriched from blood (not recorded which). This TCR was recovered from a woman in her twenties or thirties with acute COVID-19.

CDR3 DNA sequence: TGTGCCAGCAGTGAACAGGGACAGGGGGGTAACATTCAGTACTTC. Encoded protein: CASSEQGQGGNIQYF. The rearrangement joins TRBV6-1 to TRBJ2-4; 11 positions agree with TRBD1. Germline V lookup: CDR1 MNHNS, CDR2 SASEGT. V shed 2 bases and J 7 bases; nucleotides not matched to a gene: 4. This CDR3 contains 15 residues.